Given below is one T cell receptor beta chain in context. The data belong to a study of T cell responses to AZD1222 COVID-19 vaccine. The repertoire was sequenced with immunoSEQ multiplex PCR; TCRdb's copy has only in-frame clones and lacks some. The repertoire holds some 200,000 clones, with approximately 93% as singletons. This sequence originates from an adult who received the AZD1222 COVID-19 vaccine. Sample: peripheral blood, taken 28 days after the second AZD1222 dose.

The CDR3 spells CASTLFWGAPDSPLHF. CDR3 DNA: TGTGCCAGCACCCTTTTTTGGGGGGCACCGGATTCACCCCTCCACTTT. V usage is TRBV7-2 and J usage is TRBJ1-6; D possibly corresponds to TRBD1 (6 bases). The CDR3 spans 16 residues. Germline V gene sequence: CDR1 SGHTA, CDR2 FQGNSA. With 7 bases removed from V and 8 bases from J, the gap between germline ends came to 21 bases. Full variable domain (missing parts from reference TRBV7-2 and TRBJ1-6): GAGVSQSPSNKVTEKGKDVELRCDPISGHTALYWYRQSLGQGLEFLIYFQGNSAPDKSGLPSDRFSAERTGGSVSTLTIQRTQQEDSAVYLCASTLFWGAPDSPLHFGNGTRLTVT.